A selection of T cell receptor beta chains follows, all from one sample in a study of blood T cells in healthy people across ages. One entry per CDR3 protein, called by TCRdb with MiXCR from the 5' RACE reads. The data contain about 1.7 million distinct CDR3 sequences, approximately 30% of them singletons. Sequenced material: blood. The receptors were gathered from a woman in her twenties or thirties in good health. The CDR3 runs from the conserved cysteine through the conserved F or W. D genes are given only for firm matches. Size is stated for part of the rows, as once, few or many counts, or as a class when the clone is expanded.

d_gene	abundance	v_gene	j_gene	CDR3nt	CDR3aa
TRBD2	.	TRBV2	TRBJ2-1	TGTGCCTGCAGACCGGGACTAGCGGGGAACAATGAGCAGTTCTTC	CACRPGLAGNNEQFF
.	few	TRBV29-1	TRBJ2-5	TGCAGCGTTGATCAAGACCACCAAGAGACCCAGTACTTC	CSVDQDHQETQYF
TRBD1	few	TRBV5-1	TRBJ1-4	TGCGCCAGCAGCTCGACAGGGGGGGAAGAAAAACTGTTTTTT	CASSSTGGEEKLFF
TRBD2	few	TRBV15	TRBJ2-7	TGTGCCAGCAGAGAGTCCACCGGGGGTCAGGGACTATCCTACGAGCAGTACTTC	CASRESTGGQGLSYEQYF
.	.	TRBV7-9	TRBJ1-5	TGTGCCAGCACCTTGGGAGGCAATAGCAATCAGCCCCAGCATTTT	CASTLGGNSNQPQHF
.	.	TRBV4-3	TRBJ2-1	TGCGCCAGCAGCCAAGATGCCAGGAGCCAGGGTGAGCAGTTCTTC	CASSQDARSQGEQFF
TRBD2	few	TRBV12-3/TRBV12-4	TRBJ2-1	TGTGCCAGCAGTTTAACGCCAGCGGGGATCAATGAGCAGTTCTTC	CASSLTPAGINEQFF
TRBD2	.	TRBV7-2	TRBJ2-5	TGTGCCGGCAGCTCCGTGAGGGAGGGGACCCAGTACTTC	CAGSSVREGTQYF
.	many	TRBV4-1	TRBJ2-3	TGCGCCAGCAGCCAAGATCCCCGGAAGCAGTATTTT	CASSQDPRKQYF
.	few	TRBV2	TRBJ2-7	TGTGCCAGCAGTGATAGGGGTCGAAGGTACGAGCAGTACTTC	CASSDRGRRYEQYF
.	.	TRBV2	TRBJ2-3	TGTGCCAGCAGTGGGGCAGCCGCGGGCGATACGCAGTATTTT	CASSGAAAGDTQYF
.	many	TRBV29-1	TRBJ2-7	TGCAGCGTTGATACTTGGACAGCGAACTCCTACGAGCAGTACTTC	CSVDTWTANSYEQYF
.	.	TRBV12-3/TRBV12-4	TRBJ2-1	TGTGCCAGCAGTTTTGACCACCTCAATGAGCAGTTCTTC	CASSFDHLNEQFF
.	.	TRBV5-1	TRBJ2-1	TGCGCCAGCAGCGGGAGGGGGTCCCGTGGGCAGATCTTC	CASSGRGSRGQIF
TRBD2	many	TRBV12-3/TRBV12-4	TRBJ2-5	TGTGCCAGCAGTTTAAGACTAGCGGGGGGCCTGTACCAAGAGACCCAGTACTTC	CASSLRLAGGLYQETQYF
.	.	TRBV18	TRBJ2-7	TGTGCCAGCTCCCCCTCTAAGGTGTCCGAGCAGTACTTC	CASSPSKVSEQYF
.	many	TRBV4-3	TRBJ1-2	TGCGCCAGCAGCCAAGAACTGGGAAACTATGGCTACACCTTC	CASSQELGNYGYTF
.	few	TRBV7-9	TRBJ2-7	TGTGCCAGCAGCTTAGGGGCTACCGTGTCCTACGAGCAGTACTTC	CASSLGATVSYEQYF
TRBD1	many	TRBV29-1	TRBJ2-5	TGCAGCCTTCGGGGACAGGGGGCCCCCCAGTACTTC	CSLRGQGAPQYF
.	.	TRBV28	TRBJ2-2	TGTGCCAGCTGCTCGCCGACCACCGGGGAGCTGTTTTTT	CASCSPTTGELFF
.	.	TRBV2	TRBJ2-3	TGTGCCAATAGACAGGAGCAGACAGATACGCAGTATTTT	CANRQEQTDTQYF
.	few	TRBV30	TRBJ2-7	TGTGCCTGGAGTGTACTGGGCCTGAGGGGCCAGCAGTACTTC	CAWSVLGLRGQQYF
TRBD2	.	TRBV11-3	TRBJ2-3	TGTGCCAGCAGCCACCTAGCGGGAGATACGCAGTATTTT	CASSHLAGDTQYF
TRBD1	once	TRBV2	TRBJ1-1	TGTGCCAGCAGTGAAGATAAGGGGGCGAACACTGAAGCTTTCTTT	CASSEDKGANTEAFF
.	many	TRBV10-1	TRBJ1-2	TGCGCCAGCAGTGAAGTAAGACACGGCGGCCGGCGAAATGGCTACACCTTC	CASSEVRHGGRRNGYTF
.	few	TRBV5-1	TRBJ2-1	TGCGCCAGCAGCTTGGCAACTAGGGCTCGGAATGAGCAGTTCTTC	CASSLATRARNEQFF
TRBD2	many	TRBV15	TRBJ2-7	TGTGCCACCAGCAGAGCGGGAGGACTAGCGGGAAGAGAGCAGTACTTC	CATSRAGGLAGREQYF
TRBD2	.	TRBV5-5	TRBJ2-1	TGTACCAGCAGCTTGGGCCTAGCGGGGGCTTACTACAATGAGCAGTTCTTC	CTSSLGLAGAYYNEQFF
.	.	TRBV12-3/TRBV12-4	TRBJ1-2	TGTGCCGGCAGTCCCGACAGAAACTATGGCTACACCTTC	CAGSPDRNYGYTF
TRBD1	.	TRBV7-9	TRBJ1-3	TGTGCCAGCATCCGGGACAGGTGGCAATCTGGAAACACCATATATTTT	CASIRDRWQSGNTIYF
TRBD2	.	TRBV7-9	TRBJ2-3	TGTGCCAGCAGCTTTAGCGGGGAAACCATCACAGATACGCAGTATTTT	CASSFSGETITDTQYF
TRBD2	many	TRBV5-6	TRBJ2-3	TGTGCCAGCAGCCTCTTAGCGGGAGGGGTGGACCATACGCAGTATTTT	CASSLLAGGVDHTQYF
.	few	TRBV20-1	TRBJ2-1	TGCAGTGCGAGGACGACTCTTTCCTACAATGAGCAGTTCTTC	CSARTTLSYNEQFF
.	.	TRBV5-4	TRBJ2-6	TGTGCCAGCAGCCCCCGCCGGATTCCTGCCAACGTCCTGACTTTC	CASSPRRIPANVLTF
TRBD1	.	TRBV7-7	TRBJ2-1	TGTGCCAGCAGTGGCGTGGCAGGGGGTCCCCAAGAGACCCAGTTCTTC	CASSGVAGGPQETQFF
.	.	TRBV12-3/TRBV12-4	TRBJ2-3	TGTGCCACCGGCCCTGGGACAGATACGCAGTATTTT	CATGPGTDTQYF
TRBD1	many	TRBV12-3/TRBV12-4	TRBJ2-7	TGTGCCAGCAGCTTACAGAACCGGGACAGGGAGGCCTACGAGCAGTACTTC	CASSLQNRDREAYEQYF
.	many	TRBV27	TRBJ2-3	TGTGCCAGCAGTCTTAAGACACCTAGCGCATACACAGATACGCAGTATTTT	CASSLKTPSAYTDTQYF
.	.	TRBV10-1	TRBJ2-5	TGCGCCAGCAGTGAGTTCCCTGGGGAGACCCAGTACTTC	CASSEFPGETQYF
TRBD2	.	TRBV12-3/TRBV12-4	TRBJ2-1	TGTGCCAGCAGTTGGGGACTAGGGAACTACAATGAGCAGTTCTTC	CASSWGLGNYNEQFF
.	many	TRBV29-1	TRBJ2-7	TGCAGCGCCTCACCGAGCCAGTTGATCTACGAGCAGTACTTC	CSASPSQLIYEQYF
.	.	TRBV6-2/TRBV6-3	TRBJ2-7	TGTGCCAGCAGTTACTCAGGCCTCTACGAGCAGTACTTC	CASSYSGLYEQYF
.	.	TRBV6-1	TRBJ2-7	TGTGCCAGTAACGGGGTTCTGAACAAGCAGTACTTC	CASNGVLNKQYF
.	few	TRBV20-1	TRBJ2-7	TGCAGTGCTAGGCAACGGGCGGGACGGTGGGAGCAGTACTTC	CSARQRAGRWEQYF
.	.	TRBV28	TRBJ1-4	TGTACCAGCAGTTTTCGAGGAACAGGGCGAGAAAAACTGTTTTTT	CTSSFRGTGREKLFF
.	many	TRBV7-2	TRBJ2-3	TGTGCCAGCAGCCGCAGGGCCAAAGAGGGCCTCACAGATACGCAGTATTTT	CASSRRAKEGLTDTQYF
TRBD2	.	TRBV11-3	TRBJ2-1	TGTGCCAGCAGCAAAACTCTCAGGACTAGCGGGAAGGGAAATGAGCAGTTCTTC	CASSKTLRTSGKGNEQFF
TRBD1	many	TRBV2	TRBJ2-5	TGCGCCAGCAGTGCAGGGGGCGAGACCCAGTACTTC	CASSAGGETQYF
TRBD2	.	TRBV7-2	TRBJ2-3	TGTGCCAGCAGCTTTCTAGCGGGAGTGATTTCCCTTAGCACAGATACGCAGTATTTT	CASSFLAGVISLSTDTQYF
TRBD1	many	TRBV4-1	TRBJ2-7	TGTGCCAGCAGTCCCTGGACAGGGTCCTACGAGCAGTACTTC	CASSPWTGSYEQYF
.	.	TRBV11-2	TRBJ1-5	TGTGCCAGCAGCTTTAGCAGAGGGCGGGATCAGCCCCAGCATTTT	CASSFSRGRDQPQHF
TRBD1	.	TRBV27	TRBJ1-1	TGTGCCAGCATGACAGGGCTAGGGACTGAAGCTTTCTTT	CASMTGLGTEAFF
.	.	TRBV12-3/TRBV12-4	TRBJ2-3	TGTGCCAGCAGGGATTGGTCCGGCACAGATACGCAGTATTTT	CASRDWSGTDTQYF
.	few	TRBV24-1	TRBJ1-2	TGTGCCACCAGCGACGCGGGACAAAGTTATGGCTACACCTTC	CATSDAGQSYGYTF
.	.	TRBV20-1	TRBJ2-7	TGCAGTGCAACCAAAGTGGGGCATCCTTCCTACGAGCAGTACTTC	CSATKVGHPSYEQYF
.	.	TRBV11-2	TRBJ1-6	TGTGCCAGCAGGATTGGAGGTGCGGGGATGGATAATTCACCCCTCCACTTT	CASRIGGAGMDNSPLHF
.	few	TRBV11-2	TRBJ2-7	TGTGCCAGCAGCAGAATTACCGGAGACGGTCCCACCTACGAGCAGTACTTC	CASSRITGDGPTYEQYF
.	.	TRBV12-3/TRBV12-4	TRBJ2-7	TGTGCCAGCAGTTTCAAGGGGCGCCGGGATACCTACGAGCAGTACTTC	CASSFKGRRDTYEQYF
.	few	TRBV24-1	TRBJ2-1	TGTGCCACCAGCCGGACTGGCAATGAGCAGTTCTTC	CATSRTGNEQFF